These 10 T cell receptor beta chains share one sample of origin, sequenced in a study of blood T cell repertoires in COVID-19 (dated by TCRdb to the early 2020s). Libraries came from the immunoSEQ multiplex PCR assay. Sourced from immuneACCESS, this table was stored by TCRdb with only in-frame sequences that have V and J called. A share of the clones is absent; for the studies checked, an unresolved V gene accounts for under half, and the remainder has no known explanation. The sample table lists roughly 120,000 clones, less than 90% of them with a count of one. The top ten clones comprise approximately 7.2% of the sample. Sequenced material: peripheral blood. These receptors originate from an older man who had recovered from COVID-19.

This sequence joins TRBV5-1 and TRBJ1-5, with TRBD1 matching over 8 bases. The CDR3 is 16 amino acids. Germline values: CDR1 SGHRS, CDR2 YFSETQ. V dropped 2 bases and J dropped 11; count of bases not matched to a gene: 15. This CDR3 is CASSFRGQAVWWSQHF. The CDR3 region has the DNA TGCGCCAGCAGCTTTAGGGGACAGGCCGTCTGGTGGTCCCAGCATTTT.

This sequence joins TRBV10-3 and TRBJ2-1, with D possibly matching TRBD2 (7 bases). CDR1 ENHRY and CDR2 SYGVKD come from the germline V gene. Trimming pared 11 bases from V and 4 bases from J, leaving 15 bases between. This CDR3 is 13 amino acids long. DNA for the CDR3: TGTGCCCTCTCTAGGGGGGGTTACAATGAGCAGTTCTTC. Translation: CALSRGGYNEQFF.

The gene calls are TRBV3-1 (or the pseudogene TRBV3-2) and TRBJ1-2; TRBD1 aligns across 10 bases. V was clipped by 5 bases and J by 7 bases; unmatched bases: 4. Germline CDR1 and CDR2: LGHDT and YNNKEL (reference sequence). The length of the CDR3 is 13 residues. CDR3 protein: CASSSGQGIGYTF. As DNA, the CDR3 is TGTGCCAGCAGCTCGGGACAGGGGATTGGCTACACCTTC.

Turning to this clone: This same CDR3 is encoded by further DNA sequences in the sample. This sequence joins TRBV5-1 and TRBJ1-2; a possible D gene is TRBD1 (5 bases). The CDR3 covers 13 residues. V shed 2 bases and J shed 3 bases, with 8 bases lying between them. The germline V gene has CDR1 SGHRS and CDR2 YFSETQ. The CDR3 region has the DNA TGCGCCAGCAGCTTACAGGCGTACTATGGCTACACCTTC. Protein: CASSLQAYYGYTF.

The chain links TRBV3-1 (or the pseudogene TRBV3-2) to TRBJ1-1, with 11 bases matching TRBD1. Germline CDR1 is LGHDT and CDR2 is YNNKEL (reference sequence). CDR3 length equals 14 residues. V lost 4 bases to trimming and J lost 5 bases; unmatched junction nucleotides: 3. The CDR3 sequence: CASSLGTGGTEAFF. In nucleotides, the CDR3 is TGTGCCAGCAGCCTCGGGACAGGGGGAACTGAAGCTTTCTTT.

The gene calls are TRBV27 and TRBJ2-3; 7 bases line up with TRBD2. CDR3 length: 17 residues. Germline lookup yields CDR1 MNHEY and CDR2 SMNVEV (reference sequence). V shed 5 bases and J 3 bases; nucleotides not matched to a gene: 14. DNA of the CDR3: TGTGCCAGCAGTAACACCTGGGGGGAGGGTGGGACAGATACGCAGTATTTT. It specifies CASSNTWGEGGTDTQYF.

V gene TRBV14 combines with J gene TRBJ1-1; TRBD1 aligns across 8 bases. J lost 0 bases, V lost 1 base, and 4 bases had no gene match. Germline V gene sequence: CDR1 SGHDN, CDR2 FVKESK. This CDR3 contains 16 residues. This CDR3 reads CASSQGQGMMNTEAFF. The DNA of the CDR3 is TGTGCCAGCAGCCAAGGACAGGGGATGATGAACACTGAAGCTTTCTTT.

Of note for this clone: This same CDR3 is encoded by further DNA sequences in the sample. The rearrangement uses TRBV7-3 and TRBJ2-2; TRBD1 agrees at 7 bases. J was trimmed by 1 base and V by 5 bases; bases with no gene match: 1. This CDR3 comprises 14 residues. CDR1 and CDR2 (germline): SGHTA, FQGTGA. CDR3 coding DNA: TGTGCCAGCAGCCGGACAGGGAACACCGGGGAGCTGTTTTTT. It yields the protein CASSRTGNTGELFF.

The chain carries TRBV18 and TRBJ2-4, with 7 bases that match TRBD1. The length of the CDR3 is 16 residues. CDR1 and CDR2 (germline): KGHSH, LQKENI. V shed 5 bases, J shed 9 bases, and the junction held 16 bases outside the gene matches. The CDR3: CASSTGTAIDFGIQYF. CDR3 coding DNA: TGTGCCAGCTCAACCGGGACAGCGATCGATTTCGGCATTCAGTACTTC.

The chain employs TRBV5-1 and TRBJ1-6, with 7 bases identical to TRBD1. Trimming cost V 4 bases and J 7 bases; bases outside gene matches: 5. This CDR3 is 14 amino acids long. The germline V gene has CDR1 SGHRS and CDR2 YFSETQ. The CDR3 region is CASSRQGQNSPLHF. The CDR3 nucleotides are TGCGCCAGCAGCAGACAGGGCCAGAATTCACCCCTCCACTTT.